This T cell receptor (beta chain) was sequenced in a study of T-cell reconstitution after alpha-beta-depleted transplantation in children (dated by TCRdb to the mid-2010s). Regarding the study in general: Using TCR repertoire profiling, the study quantitatively followed how T-cell immune reconstitution unfolded in children after TCRalphabeta/CD19-depleted allogeneic hematopoietic cell transplantation.

In the case of this clonotype: This receptor's antigen is unknown. One base away there is no much larger clone; base qualities are not given.

Libraries were built with PCR. Sequencing relied on an Illumina HiSeq 2500. TCR library preparation used molecular barcoding, with unique molecular identifiers applied to normalize quantification of the TCRbeta repertoire. TCRdb cleaned the public reads at Q25 with fastp, built clones with MiXCR and kept in-frame beta chains. For every CDR3 protein sequence, its rows merge into one entry that carries the most common genes and DNA. The sample includes over 550,000 distinct CDR3 sequences, with roughly a tenth observed a single time. Less than 5% of the sample is held by the ten biggest clonotypes. Via the germline V gene (reference sequence), CDR1 is DFQATT and CDR2 SNEGSKA. Reading from cysteine to phenylalanine, the CDR3 counts 14 amino acids. CDR3 DNA is the only sequence kept; it has 42 bases, read in frame from the first base. V is reduced by 6 bases and J by 11 bases, leaving a spacing of 22 bases between them.

This receptor was taken from a human donor who donated a stem cell graft to a child with acute myeloid leukemia. The chain joins TRBV20-1 to TRBJ1-4, with a tentative D gene TRBD1 over 6 matching bases. The sample consisted of PBMCs from the stem cell graft donor, taken from the stem cell graft. The nucleotide sequence is given as TGCAGTGCCCCGACGGAACAGGGTAGAATGAAACTGTTTTTT. This gives the protein CSAPTEQGRMKLFF.